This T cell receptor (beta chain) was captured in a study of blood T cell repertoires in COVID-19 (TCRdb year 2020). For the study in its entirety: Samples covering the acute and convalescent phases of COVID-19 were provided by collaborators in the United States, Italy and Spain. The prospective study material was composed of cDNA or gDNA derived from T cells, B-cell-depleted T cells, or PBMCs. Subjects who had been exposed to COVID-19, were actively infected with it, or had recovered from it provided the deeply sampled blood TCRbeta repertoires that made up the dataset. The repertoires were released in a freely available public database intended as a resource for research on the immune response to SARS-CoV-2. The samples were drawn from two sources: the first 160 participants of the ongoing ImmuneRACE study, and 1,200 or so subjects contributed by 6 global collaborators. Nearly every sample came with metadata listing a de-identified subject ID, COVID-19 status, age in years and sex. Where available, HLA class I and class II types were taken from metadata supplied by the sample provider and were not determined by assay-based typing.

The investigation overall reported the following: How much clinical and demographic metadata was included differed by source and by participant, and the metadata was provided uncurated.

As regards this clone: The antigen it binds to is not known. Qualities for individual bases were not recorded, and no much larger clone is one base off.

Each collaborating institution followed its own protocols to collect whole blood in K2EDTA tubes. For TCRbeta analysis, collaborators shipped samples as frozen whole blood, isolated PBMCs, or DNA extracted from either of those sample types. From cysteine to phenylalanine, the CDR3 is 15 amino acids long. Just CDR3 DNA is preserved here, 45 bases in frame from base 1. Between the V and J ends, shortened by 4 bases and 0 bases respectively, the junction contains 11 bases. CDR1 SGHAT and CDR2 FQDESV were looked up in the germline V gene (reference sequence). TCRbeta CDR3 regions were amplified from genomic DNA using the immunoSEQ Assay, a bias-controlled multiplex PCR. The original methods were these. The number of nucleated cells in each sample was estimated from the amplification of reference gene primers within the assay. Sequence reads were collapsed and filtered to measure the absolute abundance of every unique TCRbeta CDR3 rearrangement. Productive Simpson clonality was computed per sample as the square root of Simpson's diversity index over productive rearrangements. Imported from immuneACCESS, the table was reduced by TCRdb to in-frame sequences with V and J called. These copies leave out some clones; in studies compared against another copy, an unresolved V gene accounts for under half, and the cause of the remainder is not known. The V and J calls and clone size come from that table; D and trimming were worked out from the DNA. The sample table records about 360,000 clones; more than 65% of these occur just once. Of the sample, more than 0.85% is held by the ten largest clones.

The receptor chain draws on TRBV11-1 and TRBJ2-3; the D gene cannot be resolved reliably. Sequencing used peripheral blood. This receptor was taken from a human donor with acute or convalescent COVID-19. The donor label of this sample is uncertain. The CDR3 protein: CASSSQTSSTDTQYF. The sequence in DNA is TGTGCCAGCAGCTCACAGACCTCTAGCACAGATACGCAGTATTTT.